This TCR beta chain appears in the sequencing data of a study of blood T cell repertoires in COVID-19. Study context: Researchers got acute and convalescent COVID-19 samples from the United States, Italy and Spain. The analysed material was cDNA or gDNA that came from T cells, B-cell-depleted T cells, or PBMCs.

V gave up 5 bases and J gave up 1 base, with 8 bases separating them. Germline CDR1 and CDR2: MNHEY and SVGAGI. This CDR3 has 14 amino acids. In the authors' workflow: Quantification of nucleated cells was approximated via reference gene primer amplification. Generated by immunoSEQ multiplex PCR, the TCRdb table keeps only in-frame clones and is missing some. The V and J calls and clone size were taken over from that table, and D and trimming were inferred from the DNA. The sample holds about 140,000 clones, roughly 76% seen once. What was sequenced was peripheral blood. The sequence was obtained from a woman aged 45-59 years with active or convalescent COVID-19. The chain couples TRBV6-5 to TRBJ2-2; no reliable D call. The chain's CDR3 is CASSLRLNTGELFF. In DNA, the CDR3 is TGTGCCAGCAGTCTTAGATTGAACACCGGGGAGCTGTTTTTT.